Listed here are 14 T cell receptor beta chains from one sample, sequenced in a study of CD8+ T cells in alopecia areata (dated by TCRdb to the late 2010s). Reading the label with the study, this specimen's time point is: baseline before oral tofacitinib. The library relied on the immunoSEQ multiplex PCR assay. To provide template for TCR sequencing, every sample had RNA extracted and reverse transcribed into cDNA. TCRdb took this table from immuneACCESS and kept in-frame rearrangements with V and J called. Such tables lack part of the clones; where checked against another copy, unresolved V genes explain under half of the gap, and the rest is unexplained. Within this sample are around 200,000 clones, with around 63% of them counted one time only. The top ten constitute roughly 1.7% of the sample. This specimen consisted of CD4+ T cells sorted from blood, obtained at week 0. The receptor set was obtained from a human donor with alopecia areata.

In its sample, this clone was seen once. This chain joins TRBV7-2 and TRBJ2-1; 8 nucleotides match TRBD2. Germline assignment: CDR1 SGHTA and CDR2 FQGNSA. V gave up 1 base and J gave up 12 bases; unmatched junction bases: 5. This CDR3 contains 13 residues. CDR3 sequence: CASSLGGLAGQFF. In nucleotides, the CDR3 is TGTGCCAGCAGCTTAGGAGGACTAGCCGGGCAGTTCTTC.

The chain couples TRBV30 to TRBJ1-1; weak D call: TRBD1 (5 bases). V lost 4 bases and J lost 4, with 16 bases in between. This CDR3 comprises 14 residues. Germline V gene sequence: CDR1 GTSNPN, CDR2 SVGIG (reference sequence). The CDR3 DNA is TGTGCCTGGACCCCAGGGCCTCGAAGCACTGAAGCTTTCTTT. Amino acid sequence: CAWTPGPRSTEAFF.

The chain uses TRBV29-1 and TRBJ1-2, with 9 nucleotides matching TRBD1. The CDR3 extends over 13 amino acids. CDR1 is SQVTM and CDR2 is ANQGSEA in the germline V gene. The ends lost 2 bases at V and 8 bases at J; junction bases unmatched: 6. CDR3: CSVERTGVRGYTF. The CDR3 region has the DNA TGCAGCGTTGAAAGGACAGGGGTTCGAGGCTACACCTTC.

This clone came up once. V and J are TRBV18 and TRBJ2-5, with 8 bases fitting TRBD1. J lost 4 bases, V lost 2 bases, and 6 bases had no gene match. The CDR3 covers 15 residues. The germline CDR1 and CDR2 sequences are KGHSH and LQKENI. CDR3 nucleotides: TGTGCCAGCTCACCATTTCGACAGGGGCCAGAGACCCAGTACTTC. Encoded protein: CASSPFRQGPETQYF.

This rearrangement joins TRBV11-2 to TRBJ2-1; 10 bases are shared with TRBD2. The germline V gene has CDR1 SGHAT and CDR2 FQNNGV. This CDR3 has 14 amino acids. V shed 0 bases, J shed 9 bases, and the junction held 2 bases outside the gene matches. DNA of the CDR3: TGTGCCAGCAGCTTAGAGCCTAGCGGGGGTGAGCAGTTCTTC. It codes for CASSLEPSGGEQFF.

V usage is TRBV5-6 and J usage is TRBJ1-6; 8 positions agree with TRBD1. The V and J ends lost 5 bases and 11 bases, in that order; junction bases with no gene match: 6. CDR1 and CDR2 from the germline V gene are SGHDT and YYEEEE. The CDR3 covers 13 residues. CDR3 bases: TGTGCCAGCAGATCAGGGGGCGTAACACCCCTCCACTTT. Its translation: CASRSGGVTPLHF.

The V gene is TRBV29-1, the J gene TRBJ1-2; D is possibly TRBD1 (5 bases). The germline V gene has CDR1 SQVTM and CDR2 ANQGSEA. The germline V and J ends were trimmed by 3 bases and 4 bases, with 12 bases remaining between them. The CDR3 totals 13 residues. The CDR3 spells CSVEEGLSYGYTF. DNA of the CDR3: TGCAGCGTTGAGGAGGGGTTGAGCTATGGCTACACCTTC. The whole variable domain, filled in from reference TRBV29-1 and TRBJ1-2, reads SAVISQKPSRDICQRGTSLTIQCQVDSQVTMMFWYRQQPGQSLTLIATANQGSEATYESGFVIDKFPISRPNLTFSTLTVSNMSPEDSSIYLCSVEEGLSYGYTFGSGTRLTVV.

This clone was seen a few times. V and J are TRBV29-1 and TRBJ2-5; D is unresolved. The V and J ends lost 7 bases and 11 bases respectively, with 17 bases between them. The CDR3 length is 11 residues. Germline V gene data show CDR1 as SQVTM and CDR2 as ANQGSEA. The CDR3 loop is CSADIQTKQYF. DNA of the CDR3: TGCAGCGCCGATATACAGACAAAGCAGTACTTC.

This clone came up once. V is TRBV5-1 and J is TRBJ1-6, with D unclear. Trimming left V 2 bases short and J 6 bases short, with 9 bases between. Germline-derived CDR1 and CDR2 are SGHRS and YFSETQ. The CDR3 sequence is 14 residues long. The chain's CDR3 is CASSLGSPNSPLHF. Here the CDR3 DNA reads TGCGCCAGCAGCTTAGGGAGCCCTAATTCACCCCTCCACTTT. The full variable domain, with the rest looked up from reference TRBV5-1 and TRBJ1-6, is KAGVTQTPRYLIKTRGQQVTLSCSPISGHRSVSWYQQTPGQGLQFLFEYFSETQRNKGNFPGRFSGRQFSNSRSEMNVSTLELGDSALYLCASSLGSPNSPLHFGNGTRLTVT.

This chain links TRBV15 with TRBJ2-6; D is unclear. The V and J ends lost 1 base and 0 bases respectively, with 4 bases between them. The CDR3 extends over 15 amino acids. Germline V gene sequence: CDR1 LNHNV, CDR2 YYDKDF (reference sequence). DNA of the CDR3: TGTGCCACCAGCAGAGGGGCCTCTGGGGCCAACGTCCTGACTTTC. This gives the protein CATSRGASGANVLTF.

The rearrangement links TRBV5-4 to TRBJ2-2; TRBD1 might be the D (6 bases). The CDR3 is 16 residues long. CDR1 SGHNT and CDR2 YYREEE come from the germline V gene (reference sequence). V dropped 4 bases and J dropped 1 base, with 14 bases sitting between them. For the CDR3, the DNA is TGTGCCAGCAGCCAAACGGACAGAAAGAACACCGGGGAGCTGTTTTTT. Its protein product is CASSQTDRKNTGELFF.

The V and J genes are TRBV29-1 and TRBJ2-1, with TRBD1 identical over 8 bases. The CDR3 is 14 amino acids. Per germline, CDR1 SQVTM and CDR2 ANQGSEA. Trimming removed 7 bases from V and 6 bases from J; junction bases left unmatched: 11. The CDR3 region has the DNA TGCAGCGGAGTGGACAGGGAGCTTTTCAATGAGCAGTTCTTC. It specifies CSGVDRELFNEQFF.

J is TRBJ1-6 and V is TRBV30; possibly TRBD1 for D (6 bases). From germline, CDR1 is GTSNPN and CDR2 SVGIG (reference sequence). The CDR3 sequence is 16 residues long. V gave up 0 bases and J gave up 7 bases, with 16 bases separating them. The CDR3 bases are TGTGCCTGGAGTGTACTCCGAGGGGGAACAAATTCACCCCTCCACTTT. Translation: CAWSVLRGGTNSPLHF.

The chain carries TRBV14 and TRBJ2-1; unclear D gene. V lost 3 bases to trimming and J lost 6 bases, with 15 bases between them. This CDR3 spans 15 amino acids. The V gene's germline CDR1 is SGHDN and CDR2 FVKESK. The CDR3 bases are TGTGCCAGCAGCCACCGAAAGCTCCGGCCCAATGAGCAGTTCTTC. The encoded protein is CASSHRKLRPNEQFF.